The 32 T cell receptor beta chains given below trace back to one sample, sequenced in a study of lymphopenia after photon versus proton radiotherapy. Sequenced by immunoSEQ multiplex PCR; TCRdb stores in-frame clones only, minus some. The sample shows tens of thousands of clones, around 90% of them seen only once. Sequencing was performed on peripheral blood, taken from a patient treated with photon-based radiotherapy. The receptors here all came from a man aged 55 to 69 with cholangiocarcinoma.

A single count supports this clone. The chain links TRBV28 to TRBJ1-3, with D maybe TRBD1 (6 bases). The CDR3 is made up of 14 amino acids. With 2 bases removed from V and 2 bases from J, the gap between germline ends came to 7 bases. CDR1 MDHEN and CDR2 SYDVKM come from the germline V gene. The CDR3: CASSLAGAGNTIYF. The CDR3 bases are TGTGCCAGCAGTTTAGCAGGGGCTGGAAACACCATATATTTT. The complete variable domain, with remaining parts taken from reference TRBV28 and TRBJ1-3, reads DVKVTQSSRYLVKRTGEKVFLECVQDMDHENMFWYRQDPGLGLRLIYFSYDVKMKEKGDIPEGYSVSREKKERFSLILESASTNQTSMYLCASSLAGAGNTIYFGEGSWLTVV.

This CDR3 is CASSSRQGQVSYEQYF. The CDR3 DNA reads as TGTGCCAGCAGCTCCAGACAGGGCCAAGTTTCCTACGAGCAGTACTTC. The genes are TRBV11-3 and TRBJ2-7, with 7 bases matching TRBD1. J gave up 1 base and V 4 bases, and 10 bases lay outside the gene matches. CDR1 and CDR2 from the germline V gene are SGHNT and YENEEA. This CDR3 has 16 residues.

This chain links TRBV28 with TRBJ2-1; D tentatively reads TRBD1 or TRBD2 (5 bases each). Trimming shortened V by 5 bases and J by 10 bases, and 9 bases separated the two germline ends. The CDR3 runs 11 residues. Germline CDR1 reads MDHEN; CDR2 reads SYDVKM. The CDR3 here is CASSTGPEQFF. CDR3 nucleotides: TGTGCCAGCAGTACGGGACCCGAGCAGTTCTTC.

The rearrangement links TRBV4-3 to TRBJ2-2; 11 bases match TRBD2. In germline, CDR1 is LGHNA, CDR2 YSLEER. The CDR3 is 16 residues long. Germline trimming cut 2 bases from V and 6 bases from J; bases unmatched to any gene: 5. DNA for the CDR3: TGCGCCAGCAGCCAAAGCGTTAGCGGGGGGGCCGGGGAGCTGTTTTTT. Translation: CASSQSVSGGAGELFF.

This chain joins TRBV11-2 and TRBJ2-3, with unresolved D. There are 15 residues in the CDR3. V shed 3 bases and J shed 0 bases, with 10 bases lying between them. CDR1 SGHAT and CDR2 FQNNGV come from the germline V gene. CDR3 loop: CASSFQVTSTDTQYF. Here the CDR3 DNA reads TGTGCCAGCAGCTTTCAGGTTACAAGCACAGATACGCAGTATTTT. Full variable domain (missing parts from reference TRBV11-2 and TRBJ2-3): EAGVAQSPRYKIIEKRQSVAFWCNPISGHATLYWYQQILGQGPKLLIQFQNNGVVDDSQLPKDRFSAERLKGVDSTLKIQPAKLEDSAVYLCASSFQVTSTDTQYFGPGTRLTVL.

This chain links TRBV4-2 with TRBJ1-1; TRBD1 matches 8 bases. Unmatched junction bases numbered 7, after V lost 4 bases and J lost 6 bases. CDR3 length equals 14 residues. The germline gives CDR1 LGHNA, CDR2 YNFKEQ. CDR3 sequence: CASSRGTGGPEAFF. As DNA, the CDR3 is TGTGCCAGCAGCCGGGGAACAGGGGGTCCTGAAGCTTTCTTT.

The DNA of the CDR3 is TGTGCCAGCAGTTTAGGAACATTCGCCGATGAGCAGTTCTTC. Protein sequence: CASSLGTFADEQFF. The chain has TRBV27 and TRBJ2-1, with D uncertain. CDR3 length: 14 residues. Trimming stripped 2 bases from V and 8 bases from J, with 13 bases between. Germline assignment: CDR1 MNHEY and CDR2 SMNVEV (reference sequence).

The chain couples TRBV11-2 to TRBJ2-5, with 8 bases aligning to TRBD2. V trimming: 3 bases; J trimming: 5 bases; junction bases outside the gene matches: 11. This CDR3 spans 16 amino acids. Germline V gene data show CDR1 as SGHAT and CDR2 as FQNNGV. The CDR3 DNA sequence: TGTGCCAGCAGCTTGTATTTAGCGGGAAATTCCGAGACCCAGTACTTC. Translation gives CASSLYLAGNSETQYF.

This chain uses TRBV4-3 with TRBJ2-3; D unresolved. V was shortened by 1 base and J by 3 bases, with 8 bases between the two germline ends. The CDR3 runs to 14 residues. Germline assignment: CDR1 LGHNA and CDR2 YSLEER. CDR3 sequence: CASSQGFGTDTQYF. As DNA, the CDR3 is TGCGCCAGCAGCCAAGGATTCGGGACAGATACGCAGTATTTT.

The CDR3 protein is CASSSGGGGGEKLFF. The CDR3 DNA follows: TGTGCCAGCAGTTCTGGAGGAGGCGGTGGTGAAAAACTGTTTTTT. This chain connects TRBV28 to TRBJ1-4; no reliable D call. The length of the CDR3 is 15 residues. V was pared by 4 bases and J by 7 bases, with 16 bases between. CDR1 MDHEN and CDR2 SYDVKM come from the germline V gene.

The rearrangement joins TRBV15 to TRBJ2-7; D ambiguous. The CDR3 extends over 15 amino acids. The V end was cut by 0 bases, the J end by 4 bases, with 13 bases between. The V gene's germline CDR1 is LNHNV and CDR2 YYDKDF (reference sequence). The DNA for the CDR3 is TGTGCCACCAGCAGAGAATTGATTGGTGGTTACGAGCAGTACTTC. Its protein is CATSRELIGGYEQYF.

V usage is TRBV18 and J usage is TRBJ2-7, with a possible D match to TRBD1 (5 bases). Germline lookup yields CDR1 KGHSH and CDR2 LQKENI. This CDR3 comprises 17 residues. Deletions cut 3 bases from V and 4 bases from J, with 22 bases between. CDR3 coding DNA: TGTGCCAGCTCACCGCCAACAGGCACGACCATAGTGTACGAGCAGTACTTC. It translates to CASSPPTGTTIVYEQYF.

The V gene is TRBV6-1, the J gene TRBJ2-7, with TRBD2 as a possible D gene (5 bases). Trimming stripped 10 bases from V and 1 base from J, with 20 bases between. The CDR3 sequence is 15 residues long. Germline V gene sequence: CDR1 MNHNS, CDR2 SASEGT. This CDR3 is CATLNRGSLSYEQYF. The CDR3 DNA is TGTGCCACCCTGAACCGAGGGTCCTTGTCCTACGAGCAGTACTTC.

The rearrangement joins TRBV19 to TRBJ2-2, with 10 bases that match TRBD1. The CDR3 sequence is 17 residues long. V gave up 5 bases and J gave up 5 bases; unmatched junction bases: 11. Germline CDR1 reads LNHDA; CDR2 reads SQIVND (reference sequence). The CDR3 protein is CASSPLGQGGLTGELFF. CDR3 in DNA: TGTGCCAGTAGTCCCCTAGGACAGGGGGGATTGACCGGGGAGCTGTTTTTT.

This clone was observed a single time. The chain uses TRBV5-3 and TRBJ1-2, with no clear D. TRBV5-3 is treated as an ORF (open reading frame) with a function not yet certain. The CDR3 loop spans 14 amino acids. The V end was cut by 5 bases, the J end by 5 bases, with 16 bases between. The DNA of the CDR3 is TGTGCCAGAAGATTTCAGAGATTCCTATATGGCTACACCTTC. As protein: CARRFQRFLYGYTF.

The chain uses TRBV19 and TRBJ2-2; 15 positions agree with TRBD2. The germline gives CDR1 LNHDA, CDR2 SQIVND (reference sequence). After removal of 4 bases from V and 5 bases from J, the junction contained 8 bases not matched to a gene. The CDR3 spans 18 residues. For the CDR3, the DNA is TGTGCCAGTAGTAAAGGGACTAGCGGGAGGCGGGCGACCGGGGAGCTGTTTTTT. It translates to CASSKGTSGRRATGELFF.

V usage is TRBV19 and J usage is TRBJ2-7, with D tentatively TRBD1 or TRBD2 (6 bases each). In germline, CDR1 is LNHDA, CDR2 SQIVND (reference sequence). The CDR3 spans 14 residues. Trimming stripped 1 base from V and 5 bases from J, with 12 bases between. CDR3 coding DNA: TGTGCCAGTAGTATAGGAGGGGGAGGTCACGAGCAGTACTTC. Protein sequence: CASSIGGGGHEQYF.

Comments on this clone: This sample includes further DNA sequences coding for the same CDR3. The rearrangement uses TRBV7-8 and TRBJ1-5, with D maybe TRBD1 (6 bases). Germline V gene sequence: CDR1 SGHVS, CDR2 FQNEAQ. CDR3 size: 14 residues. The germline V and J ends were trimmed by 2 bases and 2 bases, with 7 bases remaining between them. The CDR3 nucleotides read TGTGCCAGCAGCTTACCAGGGGGCAATCAGCCCCAGCATTTT. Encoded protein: CASSLPGGNQPQHF. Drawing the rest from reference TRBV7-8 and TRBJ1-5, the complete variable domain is GAGVSQSPRYKVAKRGQDVALRCDPISGHVSLFWYQQALGQGPEFLTYFQNEAQLDKSGLPSDRFFAERPEGSVSTLKIQRTQQEDSAVYLCASSLPGGNQPQHFGDGTRLSIL.

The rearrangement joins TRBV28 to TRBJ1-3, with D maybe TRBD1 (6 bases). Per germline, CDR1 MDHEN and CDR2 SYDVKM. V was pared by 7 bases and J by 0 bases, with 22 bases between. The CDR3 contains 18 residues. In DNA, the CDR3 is TGTGCCAGCATCCCTTGGGCAGGGGAGGGCGACTCTGGAAACACCATATATTTT. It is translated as CASIPWAGEGDSGNTIYF.

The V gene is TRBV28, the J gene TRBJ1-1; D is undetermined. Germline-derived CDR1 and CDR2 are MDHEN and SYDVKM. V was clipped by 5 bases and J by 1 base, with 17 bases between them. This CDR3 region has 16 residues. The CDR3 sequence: CASSDRVVAGNTEAFF. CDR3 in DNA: TGTGCCAGCAGTGACCGGGTCGTAGCCGGGAACACTGAAGCTTTCTTT.

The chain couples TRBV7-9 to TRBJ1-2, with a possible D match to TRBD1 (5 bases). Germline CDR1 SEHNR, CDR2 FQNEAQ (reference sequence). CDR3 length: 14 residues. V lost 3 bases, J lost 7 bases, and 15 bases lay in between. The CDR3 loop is CASSFQGLSGGYTF. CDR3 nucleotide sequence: TGTGCCAGCAGCTTCCAGGGCCTCTCGGGTGGCTACACCTTC.

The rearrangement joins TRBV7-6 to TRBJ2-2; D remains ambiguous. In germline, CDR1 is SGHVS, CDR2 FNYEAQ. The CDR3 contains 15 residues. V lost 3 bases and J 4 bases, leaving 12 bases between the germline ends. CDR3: CASSFSPPGTGELFF. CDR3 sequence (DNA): TGTGCCAGCAGCTTCTCCCCGCCTGGCACCGGGGAGCTGTTTTTT.

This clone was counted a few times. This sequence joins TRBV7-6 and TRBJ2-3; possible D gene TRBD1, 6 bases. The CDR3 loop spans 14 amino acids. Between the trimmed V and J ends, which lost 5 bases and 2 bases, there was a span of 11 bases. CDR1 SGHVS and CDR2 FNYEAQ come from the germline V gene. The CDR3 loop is CASSLGQLTDTQYF. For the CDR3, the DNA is TGTGCCAGCAGCCTTGGACAGCTCACAGATACGCAGTATTTT. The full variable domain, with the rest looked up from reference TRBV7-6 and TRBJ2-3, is GAGVSQSPRYKVTKRGQDVALRCDPISGHVSLYWYRQALGQGPEFLTYFNYEAQQDKSGLPNDRFSAERPEGSISTLTIQRTEQRDSAMYRCASSLGQLTDTQYFGPGTRLTVL.

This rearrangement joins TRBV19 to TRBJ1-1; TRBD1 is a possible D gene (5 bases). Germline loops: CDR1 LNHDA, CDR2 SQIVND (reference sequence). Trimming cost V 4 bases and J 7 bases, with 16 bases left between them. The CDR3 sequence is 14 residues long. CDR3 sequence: CASSNLPGGREAFF. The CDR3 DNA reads TGTGCCAGTAGTAACCTACCGGGGGGTCGTGAAGCTTTCTTT. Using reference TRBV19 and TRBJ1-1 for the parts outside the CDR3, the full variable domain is DGGITQSPKYLFRKEGQNVTLSCEQNLNHDAMYWYRQDPGQGLRLIYYSQIVNDFQKGDIAEGYSVSREKKESFPLTVTSAQKNPTAFYLCASSNLPGGREAFFGQGTRLTVV.

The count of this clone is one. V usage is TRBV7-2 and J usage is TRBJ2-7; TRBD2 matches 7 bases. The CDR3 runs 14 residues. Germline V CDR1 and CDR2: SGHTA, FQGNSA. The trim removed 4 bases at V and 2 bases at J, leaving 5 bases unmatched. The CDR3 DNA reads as TGTGCCAGCAGCTCAGGAACTAGCGCCTACGAGCAGTACTTC. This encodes CASSSGTSAYEQYF.

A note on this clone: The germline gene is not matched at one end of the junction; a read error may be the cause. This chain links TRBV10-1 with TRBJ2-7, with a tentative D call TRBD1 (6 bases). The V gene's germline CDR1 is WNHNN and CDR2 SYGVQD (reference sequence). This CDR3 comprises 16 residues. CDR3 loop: CASSDELGTRPYEQYF. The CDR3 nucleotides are TGCGCCAGTAGTGATGAATTGGGGACACGACCCTACGAGCAGTACTTC.

The CDR3 bases are TGTGCCAGCAGCCAATCTGATACCCTACCAAGCACAGATACGCAGTATTTT. This codes for CASSQSDTLPSTDTQYF. This sequence joins TRBV4-2 and TRBJ2-3; D is uncertain. Per germline, CDR1 LGHNA and CDR2 YNFKEQ. The CDR3 extends over 17 amino acids. V lost 2 bases, J lost 0 bases, and 15 bases lay in between.

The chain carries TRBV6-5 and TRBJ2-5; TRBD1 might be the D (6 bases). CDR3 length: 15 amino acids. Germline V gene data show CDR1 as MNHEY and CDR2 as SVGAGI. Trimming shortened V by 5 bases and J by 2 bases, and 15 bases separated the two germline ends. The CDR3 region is CASSKQGWGQETQYF. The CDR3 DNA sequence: TGTGCCAGCAGTAAACAGGGTTGGGGACAAGAGACCCAGTACTTC.

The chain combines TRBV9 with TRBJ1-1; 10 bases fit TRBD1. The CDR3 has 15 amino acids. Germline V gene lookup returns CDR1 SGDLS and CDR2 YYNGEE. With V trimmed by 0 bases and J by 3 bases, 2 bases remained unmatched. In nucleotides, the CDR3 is TGTGCCAGCAGCGTAGGCGGGACAGGGGACACTGAAGCTTTCTTT. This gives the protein CASSVGGTGDTEAFF.

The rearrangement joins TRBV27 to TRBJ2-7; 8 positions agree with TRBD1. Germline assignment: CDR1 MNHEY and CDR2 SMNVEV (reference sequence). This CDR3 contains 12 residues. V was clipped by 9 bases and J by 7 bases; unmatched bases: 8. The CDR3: CASKTGGKEQYF. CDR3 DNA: TGTGCCAGTAAAACAGGGGGAAAAGAGCAGTACTTC.

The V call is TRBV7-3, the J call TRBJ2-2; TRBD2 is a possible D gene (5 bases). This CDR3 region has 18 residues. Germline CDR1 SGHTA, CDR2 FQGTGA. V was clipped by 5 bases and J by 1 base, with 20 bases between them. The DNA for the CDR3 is TGTGCCAGCAGCGCAAACGGAGTTAATGCGGGGAACACCGGGGAGCTGTTTTTT. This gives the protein CASSANGVNAGNTGELFF.

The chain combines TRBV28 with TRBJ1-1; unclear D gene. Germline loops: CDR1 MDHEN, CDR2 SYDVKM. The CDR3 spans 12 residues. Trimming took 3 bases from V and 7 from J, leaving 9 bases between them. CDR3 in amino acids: CASSFVWGEAFF. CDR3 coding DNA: TGTGCCAGCAGTTTTGTTTGGGGTGAAGCTTTCTTT.